The source of this TCR beta chain is a study of shared clonotypes between healthy human individuals. Overall study findings and caveats: Unshared clonotypes carried lower generation probabilities than those common to all four donors.

Some clones are missing from TCRdb's copy, which holds only in-frame ones; the method was immunoSEQ multiplex PCR. Here the sample spans roughly 1,500,000 clones, about 98% being singletons. About this clone: What it binds is not known.

This CDR3 has 15 residues. Trimming cost V 0 bases and J 3 bases, with 12 bases left between them. Germline values: CDR1 SGHDT, CDR2 YYEEEE. J is TRBJ2-5 and V is TRBV5-6; D unclear. The material sequenced was naive CD4+ T cells sorted from blood. Subset described: CD45RA+ positively selected. The source of this sequence is a young man in good health. CDR3 sequence: CASSLGRKRKETQYF. CDR3 coding DNA: TGTGCCAGCAGCTTGGGCAGGAAAAGGAAAGAGACCCAGTACTTC. Together with reference TRBV5-6 and TRBJ2-5, the CDR3 gives the full variable domain: DAGVTQSPTHLIKTRGQQVTLRCSPKSGHDTVSWYQQALGQGPQFIFQYYEEEERQRGNFPDRFSGHQFPNYSSELNVNALLLGDSALYLCASSLGRKRKETQYFGPGTRLLVL.